This T cell receptor beta chain was obtained from a study of cytomegalovirus exposure and HLA in healthy donors. Produced via immunoSEQ multiplex PCR; TCRdb's table is partial and in-frame only. The sample includes roughly 200,000 clones, roughly 86% seen only once; the top ten take about 7.2%. The CDR3 is made up of 17 amino acids. CDR1 is MGHRA and CDR2 is YSYEKL in the germline V gene. The germline V and J ends were trimmed by 0 bases and 10 bases, with 22 bases remaining between them. The TCR sequence derives from a man aged 25 to 45 in good health and CMV-seropositive. The sample was PBMCs. The chain links TRBV4-1 to TRBJ1-5, with TRBD1 as a possible D gene (6 bases). The CDR3 reads CASSQEAGDKRHSPQHF. The CDR3 DNA reads TGCGCCAGCAGCCAAGAGGCAGGGGACAAAAGACATTCCCCCCAGCATTTT.